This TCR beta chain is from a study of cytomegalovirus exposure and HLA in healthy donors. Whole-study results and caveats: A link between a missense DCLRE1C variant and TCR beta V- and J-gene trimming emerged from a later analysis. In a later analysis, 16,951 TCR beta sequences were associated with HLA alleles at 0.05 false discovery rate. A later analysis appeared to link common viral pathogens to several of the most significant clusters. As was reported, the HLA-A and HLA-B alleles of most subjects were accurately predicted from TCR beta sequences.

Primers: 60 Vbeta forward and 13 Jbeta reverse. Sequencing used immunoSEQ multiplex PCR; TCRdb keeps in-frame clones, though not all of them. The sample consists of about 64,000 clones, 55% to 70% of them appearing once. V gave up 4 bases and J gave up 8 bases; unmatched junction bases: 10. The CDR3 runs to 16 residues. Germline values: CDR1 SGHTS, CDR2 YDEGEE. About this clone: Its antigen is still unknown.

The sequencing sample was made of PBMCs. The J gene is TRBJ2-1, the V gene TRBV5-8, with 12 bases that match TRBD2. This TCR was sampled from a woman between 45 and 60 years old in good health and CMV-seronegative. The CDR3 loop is CASSPQLTSGSHEQFF. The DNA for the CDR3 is TGTGCCAGCAGCCCCCAATTGACTAGCGGGAGCCATGAGCAGTTCTTC. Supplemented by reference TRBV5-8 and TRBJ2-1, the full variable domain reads EAGVTQSPTHLIKTRGQQATLRCSPISGHTSVYWYQQALGLGLQFLLWYDEGEERNRGNFPPRFSGRQFPNYSSELNVNALELEDSALYLCASSPQLTSGSHEQFFGPGTRLTVL.